The rows below give T cell receptor beta chains drawn from one sample of a study of early T cells in non-severe SARS-CoV-2 infection. TCRdb used MiXCR to reprocess the 5' RACE reads, holding one entry per CDR3 protein. The sample shows roughly 90,000 distinct CDR3 sequences, 11% to 15% of them seen only once. The sequenced material came from whole blood. The receptors derive from an adult who was a healthcare worker with PCR-confirmed SARS-CoV-2 infection or an uninfected control (not recorded which). CDR3s include the opening cysteine and the closing phenylalanine or tryptophan. The order of the fields is D gene, clone size, V gene, J gene, CDR3 protein, CDR3 DNA. D genes are given only for firm matches. The size entry is marked missing in some rows and otherwise reads once, few, many or a size class.

.	.	TRBV7-9	TRBJ1-1	CASSVYDTLGGMEAFF	TGTGCCAGCAGCGTATACGACACACTAGGGGGGATGGAAGCTTTCTTT
.	.	TRBV28	TRBJ1-2	CASSLAAGAFYGYTF	TGTGCCAGCAGTTTAGCGGCAGGGGCGTTTTATGGCTACACCTTC
TRBD1	few	TRBV29-1	TRBJ2-1	CSAPMTGTYNEQFF	TGCAGCGCACCAATGACAGGGACCTACAATGAGCAGTTCTTC
.	few	TRBV19	TRBJ1-1	CASSMRKGNTEAFF	TGTGCCAGTAGTATGAGAAAGGGGAACACTGAAGCTTTCTTT
.	few	TRBV29-1	TRBJ1-2	CSAGERVDGYTF	TGCAGCGCTGGTGAGCGGGTAGATGGCTACACCTTC
.	.	TRBV28	TRBJ1-2	CASSPRRTNYGYTF	TGTGCCAGCAGTCCGAGGAGAACTAACTATGGCTACACCTTC
.	many	TRBV25-1	TRBJ2-5	CASSDRLGQETQYF	TGTGCCAGCAGTGACCGGCTAGGCCAAGAGACCCAGTACTTC
TRBD1	many	TRBV28	TRBJ1-6	CASGPSDRGNNSPLHF	TGTGCCAGCGGGCCCTCAGACAGGGGGAATAATTCACCCCTCCACTTT
.	few	TRBV20-1	TRBJ2-3	CSADLDTQYF	TGCAGTGCAGATTTAGATACGCAGTATTTT
.	many	TRBV3-1	TRBJ1-2	CASSPTGLGAYGYTF	TGTGCCAGCAGCCCCACAGGGCTGGGGGCCTATGGCTACACCTTC
.	.	TRBV7-9	TRBJ2-3	CASSPHRDTQYF	TGTGCCAGCAGCCCCCACAGAGATACGCAGTATTTT
.	few	TRBV25-1	TRBJ2-7	CASSEGGRYEQYF	TGTGCCAGCAGTGAAGGGGGCCGCTACGAGCAGTACTTC
.	many	TRBV28	TRBJ2-7	CASNVAQGPYEQYF	TGTGCCAGCAACGTAGCCCAGGGGCCCTACGAGCAGTACTTC
TRBD2	.	TRBV3-1	TRBJ2-5	CASSRSTGTTKETQYF	TGTGCCAGCAGCCGATCAACCGGGACTACGAAAGAGACCCAGTACTTC
TRBD1	.	TRBV2	TRBJ2-3	CASWDRSSTDTQYF	TGTGCCAGCTGGGACAGGTCAAGCACAGATACGCAGTATTTT
TRBD1	few	TRBV6-2/TRBV6-3	TRBJ2-7	CASSHPGQGMLAYEQYF	TGTGCCAGCAGTCATCCGGGACAGGGAATGTTAGCCTACGAGCAGTACTTC
.	few	TRBV5-1	TRBJ2-7	CASSLGGGELQYF	TGCGCCAGCAGCTTAGGAGGGGGCGAACTGCAGTACTTC
.	many	TRBV7-6	TRBJ2-7	CASSLNVGVVYEQYF	TGTGCCAGCAGCTTAAATGTCGGAGTAGTCTACGAGCAGTACTTC
.	few	TRBV11-2	TRBJ2-2	CASSLQGTGELFF	TGTGCCAGCAGCCTTCAGGGGACCGGGGAGCTGTTTTTT
.	.	TRBV12-3/TRBV12-4	TRBJ1-3	CASSFPRHSGNTIYF	TGTGCCAGCAGTTTCCCGCGGCACTCTGGAAACACCATATATTTT
TRBD2	.	TRBV7-2	TRBJ2-3	CASSPIITSVGWDTQYF	TGTGCCAGCAGCCCAATAATAACTAGCGTGGGTTGGGATACGCAGTATTTT
TRBD1	few	TRBV3-1	TRBJ2-1	CASSQTPLIQGRQFF	TGTGCCAGCAGCCAGACTCCACTGATACAGGGGAGGCAGTTCTTC
TRBD1	few	TRBV11-2	TRBJ2-2	CASIRQGVNTGELFF	TGTGCCAGCATCCGACAGGGGGTTAACACCGGGGAGCTGTTTTTT
TRBD1	few	TRBV2	TRBJ2-7	CASTKTGTGNEQYF	TGTGCCAGCACCAAAACCGGGACAGGCAACGAGCAGTACTTC